A single sample gave rise to the 32 T cell receptor beta chains below, sequenced in a study of T-cell memory formation after mild COVID-19. Via MiXCR, TCRdb re-called the 5' RACE reads, giving one row per CDR3 protein. Seen here are approximately 290,000 distinct CDR3 sequences, around 19% observed once, and the top ten hold over 20%. What was sequenced was PBMCs or a T cell subset sorted from them (not recorded which). All receptors derive from a young man who had mild COVID-19 (a few samples of this study predate the infection). Cell type and time point are not known.

The chain combines TRBV3-1 with TRBJ2-1, with D possibly called TRBD1 or TRBD2 (5 bases each). Trimming removed 3 bases at V and 10 bases at J, with 10 bases between. The germline V gene has CDR1 LGHDT and CDR2 YNNKEL (reference sequence). CDR3 length equals 12 residues. CDR3 nucleotides: TGTGCCAGCAGCCAGGGGGTGGGAGAGCAGTTCTTC. It specifies CASSQGVGEQFF.

The chain has TRBV24-1 and TRBJ1-5, with 8 bases matching TRBD1. This CDR3 spans 14 amino acids. With V trimmed by 7 bases and J by 5 bases, 6 bases remained unmatched. Germline V gene data show CDR1 as KGHDR and CDR2 as SFDVKD. Written as DNA, the CDR3 is TGTGCCACCAGCGACAGGGGTGCGGATCAGCCCCAGCATTTT. Translating gives CATSDRGADQPQHF.

This clonotype has a handful of counts. The chain combines TRBV11-2 with TRBJ2-1, with unresolved D. There are 13 residues in the CDR3. Looked up from germline, CDR1 is SGHAT and CDR2 is FQNNGV. Trimming took 2 bases from V and 8 from J, leaving 10 bases between them. The DNA of the CDR3 is TGTGCCAGCAGCTTAAGCCCCAACGATGAGCAGTTCTTC. Its translation is CASSLSPNDEQFF.

The rearrangement links TRBV5-1 to TRBJ2-5; D ambiguous. Looked up from germline, CDR1 is SGHRS and CDR2 is YFSETQ. The CDR3 spans 14 residues. V dropped 2 bases and J dropped 2 bases, with 10 bases sitting between them. CDR3 nucleotides: TGCGCCAGCAGCTTCCTACAGCAACAAGAGACCCAGTACTTC. This sequence encodes CASSFLQQQETQYF. Using reference TRBV5-1 and TRBJ2-5 for the parts outside the CDR3, the full variable domain is KAGVTQTPRYLIKTRGQQVTLSCSPISGHRSVSWYQQTPGQGLQFLFEYFSETQRNKGNFPGRFSGRQFSNSRSEMNVSTLELGDSALYLCASSFLQQQETQYFGPGTRLLVL.

V gene TRBV11-1 combines with J gene TRBJ2-5; D gene uncertain. Germline V gene lookup returns CDR1 SGHAT and CDR2 FQDESV (reference sequence). V was cut by 6 bases and J by 7 bases, with 12 bases left in between. The CDR3 length is 12 residues. Here the CDR3 reads CASRSRTGTQYF. CDR3 DNA: TGTGCCAGCAGGAGCAGAACCGGGACCCAGTACTTC.

The rearrangement joins TRBV6-2 or TRBV6-3 to TRBJ1-1, with 8 bases that match TRBD1. The CDR3 is 15 residues long. The V gene's germline CDR1 is MNHEY and CDR2 SVGEGT. Trimming at V came to 5 bases and at J to 0 bases, leaving 5 bases not matched to a gene. The CDR3 DNA reads TGTGCCAGCAGTGAGCTGACAGGGGTGAACACTGAAGCTTTCTTT. Translation gives CASSELTGVNTEAFF.

The V call is TRBV4-1, the J call TRBJ1-5, with no clear D. Trimming removed 4 bases from V and 0 bases from J, with 7 bases in between. Germline-derived CDR1 and CDR2 are MGHRA and YSYEKL. The CDR3 is made up of 14 amino acids. Here the CDR3 DNA reads TGCGCCAGCAGCCGCGGGTTTAGCAATCAGCCCCAGCATTTT. This gives the protein CASSRGFSNQPQHF.

The V call is TRBV12-3 or TRBV12-4, the J call TRBJ1-2; weak D call: TRBD1 (5 bases). Trimming removed 5 bases at V and 8 bases at J, with 9 bases between. The CDR3 is 11 residues long. The CDR3 protein is CASSGGSGYTF. The CDR3 region has the DNA TGTGCCAGCAGTGGGGGATCGGGCTACACCTTC.

V is TRBV20-1 and J is TRBJ1-2; no reliable D call. The CDR3 has 14 residues. V lost 0 bases to trimming and J lost 3 bases, with 11 bases between them. The V gene's germline CDR1 is DFQATT and CDR2 SNEGSKA (reference sequence). For the CDR3, the DNA is TGCAGTGCTAGAGATGAGGAGGCTTACTATGGCTACACCTTC. Amino acids: CSARDEEAYYGYTF.

This clonotype was seen only a few times. The V gene is TRBV5-1, the J gene TRBJ2-6; D is perhaps TRBD1 (6 bases). The CDR3 has 15 residues. Germline V lookup: CDR1 SGHRS, CDR2 YFSETQ. V was clipped by 2 bases and J by 4 bases, with 10 bases between them. The CDR3 loop is CASSLTGRGANVLTF. CDR3 DNA: TGCGCCAGCAGCTTAACAGGGCGAGGGGCCAACGTCCTGACTTTC.

This clonotype was seen more than once but under ten times. CDR3 in DNA: TGCGCCAGCAGCCAAGAACGTTCTAGCGGGGTATACAATGAGCAGTTCTTC. This encodes CASSQERSSGVYNEQFF. The chain has TRBV4-1 and TRBJ2-1; 9 bases align to TRBD2. The ends lost 0 bases at V and 4 bases at J; junction bases unmatched: 7. The CDR3 loop spans 17 amino acids. CDR1 and CDR2 (germline): MGHRA, YSYEKL.

This clonotype was picked up a small number of times. The V call is TRBV29-1, the J call TRBJ2-5; a weak D match, TRBD2 (5 bases). In germline, CDR1 is SQVTM, CDR2 ANQGSEA. There are 13 residues in the CDR3. Trimming removed 4 bases from V and 3 bases from J, with 12 bases in between. The CDR3 region has the DNA TGCAGCGTTGGTGCTAGCCTGAAAGAGACCCAGTACTTC. Translation: CSVGASLKETQYF.

This clonotype was picked up a small number of times. The CDR3 sequence: CASSHGSPETQYF. For the CDR3, the DNA is TGTGCCAGCAGCCACGGGTCCCCGGAGACCCAGTACTTC. The chain is built from TRBV7-9 and TRBJ2-5; D is unclear. Looked up from germline, CDR1 is SEHNR and CDR2 is FQNEAQ (reference sequence). The CDR3 is 13 amino acids. V lost 5 bases, J lost 5 bases, and 12 bases lay in between. The full variable domain, in which reference TRBV7-9 and TRBJ2-5 provide the parts outside the CDR3, is DTGVSQNPRHKITKRGQNVTFRCDPISEHNRLYWYRQTLGQGPEFLTYFQNEAQLEKSRLLSDRFSAERPKGSFSTLEIQRTEQGDSAMYLCASSHGSPETQYFGPGTRLLVL.

V is TRBV30 and J is TRBJ2-3; tentatively, D is TRBD2 (6 bases). Trimming stripped 0 bases from V and 4 bases from J, with 8 bases between. Germline CDR1 is GTSNPN and CDR2 is SVGIG (reference sequence). The length of the CDR3 is 13 residues. The CDR3 is CAWSVSGPDTQYF. In DNA, the CDR3 is TGTGCCTGGAGTGTAAGCGGGCCAGATACGCAGTATTTT.

This clonotype was seen a handful of times. The chain employs TRBV18 and TRBJ2-5, with 7 positions matching TRBD1. The V gene's germline CDR1 is KGHSH and CDR2 LQKENI. The CDR3 contains 17 residues. After removal of 2 bases from V and 4 bases from J, the junction contained 13 bases not matched to a gene. This chain's CDR3 is CASSPIGTVGTGETQYF. The CDR3 bases are TGTGCCAGCTCACCAATCGGGACAGTCGGAACCGGAGAGACCCAGTACTTC.

This rearrangement joins TRBV20-1 to TRBJ1-5, with 9 bases lining up with TRBD1. The CDR3 sequence is 14 residues long. V lost 4 bases and J lost 3; bases outside the gene matches: 4. Germline V CDR1 and CDR2: DFQATT, SNEGSKA (reference sequence). DNA of the CDR3: TGCAGTGCTAAACAGGGGGCCCCCAATCAGCCCCAGCATTTT. Its translation: CSAKQGAPNQPQHF.

This clonotype came up a few times. The V and J genes are TRBV4-2 and TRBJ1-3; no definite D call. The CDR3 extends over 17 amino acids. Germline V gives CDR1 LGHNA, CDR2 YNFKEQ. V lost 0 bases and J lost 1, with 13 bases in between. CDR3 region: CASSQDPGSLSGNTIYF. As DNA, the CDR3 is TGTGCCAGCAGCCAAGACCCCGGGTCTCTTTCTGGAAACACCATATATTTT.

This sequence joins TRBV27 and TRBJ2-1, with 9 bases identical to TRBD2. The length of the CDR3 is 16 residues. The germline V gene encodes CDR1 MNHEY and CDR2 SMNVEV (reference sequence). J was trimmed by 7 bases and V by 0 bases; bases with no gene match: 7. The CDR3 sequence is CASSLSLASGENEQFF. CDR3 in DNA: TGTGCCAGCAGTTTATCGTTGGCTAGCGGGGAAAATGAGCAGTTCTTC.

In its sample, this clonotype was seen a few times. The chain uses TRBV11-2 and TRBJ2-7; D perhaps matches TRBD1 (5 bases). The V and J ends lost 2 bases and 2 bases respectively, with 10 bases between them. Germline CDR1 reads SGHAT; CDR2 reads FQNNGV. This CDR3 is 14 amino acids long. CDR3 residues: CASSLRQHPYEQYV. CDR3 in DNA: TGTGCCAGCAGCTTACGACAGCATCCCTACGAGCAGTACGTC.

This clonotype was recorded many times. V gene TRBV5-5 combines with J gene TRBJ1-2; 9 bases match TRBD1. The CDR3 totals 16 residues. Losses at the gene ends were 4 bases for V and 4 bases for J; bases not matched to a gene: 11. Germline V gene sequence: CDR1 SGHKS, CDR2 YYEKEE (reference sequence). The DNA of the CDR3 is TGTGCCAGCAGCCATGACAGGGGGAACAACCCCTATGGCTACACCTTC. Protein product: CASSHDRGNNPYGYTF.

The chain joins TRBV9 to TRBJ2-5; weak D call: TRBD2 (7 bases). Trimming stripped 0 bases from V and 1 base from J, with 13 bases between. Germline V lookup: CDR1 SGDLS, CDR2 YYNGEE. This CDR3 is built from 16 residues. The CDR3 DNA sequence: TGTGCCAGCAGCGTAGCTACGCGGGGGCCCCAAGAGACCCAGTACTTC. Translating gives CASSVATRGPQETQYF.

This CDR3 reads CASSRQGRSTDTQYF. The CDR3 DNA reads TGTGCCAGCAGCCGACAGGGCCGAAGCACAGATACGCAGTATTTT. The chain recombines TRBV7-2 with TRBJ2-3, with TRBD1 matching 7 bases. Germline CDR1 reads SGHTA; CDR2 reads FQGNSA. V lost 5 bases to trimming and J lost 0 bases; unmatched junction nucleotides: 5. CDR3 length equals 15 residues.

The V gene is TRBV5-1, the J gene TRBJ2-5; tentatively, D is TRBD1 or TRBD2 (5 bases each). CDR3 length equals 13 residues. Trimming took off 4 bases at V and 5 bases at J, with 12 bases between the two ends. Germline CDR1 is SGHRS and CDR2 is YFSETQ. CDR3 sequence reads: CASSTTVAETQYF. The DNA of the CDR3 is TGCGCCAGCAGCACGACAGTAGCGGAGACCCAGTACTTC.

This clonotype was detected a few times. The V gene is TRBV18, the J gene TRBJ1-2; 7 positions agree with TRBD1. The J segment lost 8 bases and the V segment lost 8 bases, leaving 14 bases of the junction unmatched. The CDR3 contains 14 residues. The germline CDR1 and CDR2 sequences are KGHSH and LQKENI. The CDR3 DNA sequence: TGTGCCAGCACCTGGGACAGAATTACTGAGGGCTACACCTTC. This translates into CASTWDRITEGYTF.

This clonotype was counted a few times. The chain uses TRBV18 and TRBJ1-1; 7 bases fit TRBD1. The ends lost 8 bases at V and 2 bases at J; junction bases unmatched: 5. This CDR3 is 13 amino acids long. CDR1 and CDR2 from the germline V gene are KGHSH and LQKENI. CDR3 nucleotides: TGTGCCAGCACGACAGGGCGAAACACTGAAGCTTTCTTT. This encodes CASTTGRNTEAFF. The variable domain in full, completed from reference TRBV18 and TRBJ1-1, reads NAGVMQNPRHLVRRRGQEARLRCSPMKGHSHVYWYRQLPEEGLKFMVYLQKENIIDESGMPKERFSAEFPKEGPSILRIQQVVRGDSAAYFCASTTGRNTEAFFGQGTRLTVV.

This clonotype was picked up a small number of times. The chain combines TRBV27 with TRBJ1-1, with 9 positions matching TRBD1. With 2 bases clipped from V and 4 bases from J, the junction kept 2 bases outside the gene matches. The CDR3 is 14 amino acids. Per the germline V gene, CDR1 is MNHEY and CDR2 is SMNVEV (reference sequence). The CDR3 region is CASSLATGGTEAFF. The DNA of the CDR3 is TGTGCCAGCAGTTTAGCGACAGGGGGCACTGAAGCTTTCTTT.

The chain carries TRBV29-1 and TRBJ2-1, with D tentatively TRBD2 (5 bases). This CDR3 is 13 amino acids long. Germline V gives CDR1 SQVTM, CDR2 ANQGSEA. V lost 2 bases and J 9 bases, leaving 14 bases between the germline ends. The CDR3 loop reads CSVEPTEGGEQFF. CDR3 in DNA: TGCAGCGTTGAACCCACCGAGGGCGGTGAGCAGTTCTTC.

The J gene is TRBJ2-5, the V gene TRBV7-9; 7 nucleotides match TRBD1. After removal of 4 bases from V and 1 base from J, the junction contained 3 bases not matched to a gene. Per the germline V gene, CDR1 is SEHNR and CDR2 is FQNEAQ (reference sequence). The CDR3 sequence is 14 residues long. In nucleotides, the CDR3 is TGTGCCAGCAGCTACCGGACAGGCCAAGAGACCCAGTACTTC. Amino acid sequence: CASSYRTGQETQYF.

This clonotype was counted between two and nine times. The chain uses TRBV10-3 and TRBJ1-4, with 11 bases matching TRBD1. The CDR3 sequence is 17 residues long. Germline assignment: CDR1 ENHRY and CDR2 SYGVKD. Losses at the gene ends were 2 bases for V and 7 bases for J; bases not matched to a gene: 9. CDR3 in DNA: TGTGCCATCAGTGAGCGCCCCCAGGGACAGGGGGGTGAAAAACTGTTTTTT. This codes for CAISERPQGQGGEKLFF.

This clonotype was seen at least ten times. The chain uses TRBV7-9 and TRBJ2-3; D could derive from TRBD1 or TRBD2 (5 bases each). The CDR3 length is 18 residues. In germline, CDR1 is SEHNR, CDR2 FQNEAQ (reference sequence). V lost 5 bases and J lost 6, with 27 bases in between. The CDR3: CASSPTLPGTGIGDTQYF. CDR3 coding DNA: TGTGCCAGCAGCCCAACCCTCCCCGGGACGGGTATTGGCGATACGCAGTATTTT. Variable domain in full (rest from reference TRBV7-9 and TRBJ2-3): DTGVSQNPRHKITKRGQNVTFRCDPISEHNRLYWYRQTLGQGPEFLTYFQNEAQLEKSRLLSDRFSAERPKGSFSTLEIQRTEQGDSAMYLCASSPTLPGTGIGDTQYFGPGTRLTVL.

This clonotype came up a few times. The chain joins TRBV27 to TRBJ2-2; the D is unclear. This CDR3 region has 14 residues. The V gene's germline CDR1 is MNHEY and CDR2 SMNVEV (reference sequence). V was cut by 11 bases and J by 2 bases, with 15 bases left in between. In nucleotides, the CDR3 is TGTGCCGCACAAGATGGTTTTAACACCGGGGAGCTGTTTTTT. It is translated as CAAQDGFNTGELFF.

The chain has TRBV2 and TRBJ2-7; tentatively, D is TRBD2 (6 bases). Trimming pared 7 bases from V and 1 base from J, leaving 11 bases between. The CDR3 is made up of 13 amino acids. CDR1 SNHLY and CDR2 FYNNEI come from the germline V gene. The CDR3 loop reads CASMAGGSYEQYV. In nucleotides, the CDR3 is TGTGCCAGCATGGCTGGGGGGTCCTACGAGCAGTACGTC.